This TCR beta chain originates from a study of Graves' ophthalmopathy and Graves' hyperthyroidism. About this clonotype: Relative to the germline gene, one junction end is altered; a read error may explain this.

CDR1 MNHNS and CDR2 SASEGT come from the germline V gene. The CDR3 contains 13 residues. RNA transcripts were the template, and TCR beta CDR3 regions were amplified from them. The workflow started with a first-round RT-PCR run with HTBI primers and then moved on to a second-round multiplex PCR. TCRdb itself ran the multiplex PCR reads through MiXCR, one entry per CDR3 protein. There are a few hundred thousand distinct CDR3 sequences in the sample; approximately 20% occur only once, and 1.5% to 2% lies in the top ten. This receptor was taken from a woman aged 18-29 years with Graves' ophthalmopathy. The source material was peripheral blood. This chain uses TRBV6-1 with TRBJ1-1; D gene ambiguous. CDR3 residues: CGSRDMSNTEAFF. For the CDR3, the DNA is TGTGGCAGCAGAGACATGTCGAACACTGAAGCTTTCTTT.